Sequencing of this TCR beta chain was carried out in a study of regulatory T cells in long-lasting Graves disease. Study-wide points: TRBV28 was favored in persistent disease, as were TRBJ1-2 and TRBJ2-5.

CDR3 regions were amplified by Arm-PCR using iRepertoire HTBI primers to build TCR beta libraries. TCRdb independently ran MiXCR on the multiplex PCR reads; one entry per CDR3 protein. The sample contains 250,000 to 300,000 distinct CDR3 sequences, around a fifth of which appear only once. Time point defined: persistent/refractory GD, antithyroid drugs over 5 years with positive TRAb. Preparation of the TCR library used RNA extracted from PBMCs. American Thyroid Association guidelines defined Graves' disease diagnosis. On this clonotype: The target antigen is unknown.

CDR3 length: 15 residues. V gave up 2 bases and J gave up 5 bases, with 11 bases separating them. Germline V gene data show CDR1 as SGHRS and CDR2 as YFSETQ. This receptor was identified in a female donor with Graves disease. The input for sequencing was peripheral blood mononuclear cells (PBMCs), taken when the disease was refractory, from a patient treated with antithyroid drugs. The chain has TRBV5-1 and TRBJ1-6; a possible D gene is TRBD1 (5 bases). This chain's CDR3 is CASSLEGFDNSPLHF. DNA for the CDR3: TGCGCCAGCAGCTTAGAGGGGTTTGATAATTCACCCCTCCACTTT.